This T cell receptor (beta chain) is from a study of early T cells in non-severe SARS-CoV-2 infection. This clonotype showed up just a few times. Per germline, CDR1 SQVTM and CDR2 ANQGSEA. There are 12 residues in the CDR3. V was pared by 6 bases and J by 0 bases, with 6 bases between. Separate cDNA molecules each had unique molecular identifiers attached to them. A single record per CDR3 protein comes from TCRdb applying MiXCR to the 5' RACE reads. The sample includes about 64,000 distinct CDR3 sequences, roughly 12% of them seen just once. Material: whole blood, obtained at baseline. The rearrangement links TRBV29-1 to TRBJ1-5, with TRBD1 as a possible D gene (5 bases). This clonotype originated in an adult who was a healthcare worker with PCR-confirmed SARS-CoV-2 infection or an uninfected control (not recorded which). CDR3 residues: CSVGGSNQPQHF. The CDR3 nucleotides are TGCAGCGTGGGGGGTAGCAATCAGCCCCAGCATTTT.